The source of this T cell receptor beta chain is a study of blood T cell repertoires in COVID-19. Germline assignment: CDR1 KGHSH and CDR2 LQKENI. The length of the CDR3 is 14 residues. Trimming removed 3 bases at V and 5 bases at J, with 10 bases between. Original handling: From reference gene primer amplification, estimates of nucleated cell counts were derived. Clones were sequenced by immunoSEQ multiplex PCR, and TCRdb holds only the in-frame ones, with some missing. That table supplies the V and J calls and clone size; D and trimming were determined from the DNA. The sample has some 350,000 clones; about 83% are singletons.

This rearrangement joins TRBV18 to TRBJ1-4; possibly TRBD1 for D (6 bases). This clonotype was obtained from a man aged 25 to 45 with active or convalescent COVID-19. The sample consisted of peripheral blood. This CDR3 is CASSPGQRNEKLFF. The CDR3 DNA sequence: TGTGCCAGCTCACCGGGACAAAGAAATGAAAAACTGTTTTTT. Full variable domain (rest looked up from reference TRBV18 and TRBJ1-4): NAGVMQNPRHLVRRRGQEARLRCSPMKGHSHVYWYRQLPEEGLKFMVYLQKENIIDESGMPKERFSAEFPKEGPSILRIQQVVRGDSAAYFCASSPGQRNEKLFFGSGTQLSVL.